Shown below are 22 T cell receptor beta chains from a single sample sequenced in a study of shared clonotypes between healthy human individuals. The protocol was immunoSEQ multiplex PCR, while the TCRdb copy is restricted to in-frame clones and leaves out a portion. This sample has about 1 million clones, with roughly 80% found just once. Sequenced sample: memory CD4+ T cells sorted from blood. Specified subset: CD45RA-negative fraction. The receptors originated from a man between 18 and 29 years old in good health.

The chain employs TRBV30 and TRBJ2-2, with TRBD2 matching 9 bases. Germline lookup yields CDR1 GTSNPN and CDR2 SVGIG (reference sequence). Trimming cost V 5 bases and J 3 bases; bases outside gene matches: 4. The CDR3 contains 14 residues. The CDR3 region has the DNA TGTGCCTGGCTTACTAGCGGGCACACCGGGGAGCTGTTTTTT. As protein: CAWLTSGHTGELFF.

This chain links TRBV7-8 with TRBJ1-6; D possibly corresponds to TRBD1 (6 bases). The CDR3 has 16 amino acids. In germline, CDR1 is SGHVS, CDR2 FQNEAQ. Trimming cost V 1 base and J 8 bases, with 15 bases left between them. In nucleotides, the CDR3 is TGTGCCAGCAGCTTAGGGGTTCCGGCAGGGGATTCACCCCTCCACTTT. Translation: CASSLGVPAGDSPLHF.

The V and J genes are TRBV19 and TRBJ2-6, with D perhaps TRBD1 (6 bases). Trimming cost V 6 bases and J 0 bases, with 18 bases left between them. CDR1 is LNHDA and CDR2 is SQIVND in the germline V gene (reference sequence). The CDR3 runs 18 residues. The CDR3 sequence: CASRIGGRVSSGANVLTF. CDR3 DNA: TGTGCCAGTAGGATTGGGGGCAGGGTGAGCTCTGGGGCCAACGTCCTGACTTTC.

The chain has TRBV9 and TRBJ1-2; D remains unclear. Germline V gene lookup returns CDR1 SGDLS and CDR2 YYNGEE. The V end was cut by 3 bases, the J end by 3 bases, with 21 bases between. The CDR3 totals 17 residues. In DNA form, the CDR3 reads TGTGCCAGCAGCGAGTACGCCCCCGGGGTTAGCCACTATGGCTACACCTTC. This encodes CASSEYAPGVSHYGYTF.

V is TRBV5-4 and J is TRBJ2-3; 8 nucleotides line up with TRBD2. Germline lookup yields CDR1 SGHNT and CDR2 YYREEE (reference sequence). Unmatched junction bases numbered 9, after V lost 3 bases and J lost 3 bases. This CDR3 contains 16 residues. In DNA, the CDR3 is TGTGCCAGCAGCTCGTGGAGGGGACTAGGGACAGATACGCAGTATTTT. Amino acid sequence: CASSSWRGLGTDTQYF.

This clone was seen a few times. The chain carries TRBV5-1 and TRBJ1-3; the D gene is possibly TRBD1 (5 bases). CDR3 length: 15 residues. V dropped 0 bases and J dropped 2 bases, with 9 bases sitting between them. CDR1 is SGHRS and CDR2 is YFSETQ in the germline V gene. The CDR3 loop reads CASSLEWGTGNTIYF. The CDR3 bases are TGCGCCAGCAGCTTGGAGTGGGGGACTGGAAACACCATATATTTT. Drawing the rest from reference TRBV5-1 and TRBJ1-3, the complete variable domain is KAGVTQTPRYLIKTRGQQVTLSCSPISGHRSVSWYQQTPGQGLQFLFEYFSETQRNKGNFPGRFSGRQFSNSRSEMNVSTLELGDSALYLCASSLEWGTGNTIYFGEGSWLTVV.

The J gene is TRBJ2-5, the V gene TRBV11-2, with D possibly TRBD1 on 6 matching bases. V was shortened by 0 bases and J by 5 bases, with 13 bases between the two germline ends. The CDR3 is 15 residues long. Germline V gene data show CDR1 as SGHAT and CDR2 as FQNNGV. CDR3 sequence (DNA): TGTGCCAGCAGCTTAGACAGGGGATCTGGGGAGACCCAGTACTTC. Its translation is CASSLDRGSGETQYF. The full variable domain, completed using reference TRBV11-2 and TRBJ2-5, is EAGVAQSPRYKIIEKRQSVAFWCNPISGHATLYWYQQILGQGPKLLIQFQNNGVVDDSQLPKDRFSAERLKGVDSTLKIQPAKLEDSAVYLCASSLDRGSGETQYFGPGTRLLVL.

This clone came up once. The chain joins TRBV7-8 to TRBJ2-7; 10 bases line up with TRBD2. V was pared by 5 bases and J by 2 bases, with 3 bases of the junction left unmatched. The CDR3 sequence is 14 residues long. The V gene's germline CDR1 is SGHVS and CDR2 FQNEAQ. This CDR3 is CASSPAGGPYEQYF. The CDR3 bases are TGTGCCAGCAGCCCAGCGGGAGGGCCCTACGAGCAGTACTTC.

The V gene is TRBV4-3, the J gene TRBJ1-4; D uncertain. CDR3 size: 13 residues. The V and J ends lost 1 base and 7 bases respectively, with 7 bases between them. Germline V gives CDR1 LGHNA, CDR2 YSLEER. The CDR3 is CASSQATGEKLFF. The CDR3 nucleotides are TGCGCCAGCAGCCAAGCAACGGGTGAAAAACTGTTTTTT.

CDR3 loop: CAISAPKQGASGYTF. The CDR3 nucleotides read TGTGCCATCAGTGCCCCTAAACAGGGGGCAAGTGGCTACACCTTC. The chain joins TRBV10-3 to TRBJ1-2; 9 bases fit TRBD1. Losses at the gene ends were 4 bases for V and 7 bases for J; bases not matched to a gene: 10. The CDR3 runs to 15 residues. CDR1 and CDR2 (germline): ENHRY, SYGVKD.

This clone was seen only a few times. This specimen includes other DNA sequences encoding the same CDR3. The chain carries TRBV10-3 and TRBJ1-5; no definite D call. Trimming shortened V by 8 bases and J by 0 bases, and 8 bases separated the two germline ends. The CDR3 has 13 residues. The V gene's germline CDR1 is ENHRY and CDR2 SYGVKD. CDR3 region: CAIGEPSNQPQHF. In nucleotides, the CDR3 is TGTGCCATCGGAGAACCTAGCAATCAGCCCCAGCATTTT.

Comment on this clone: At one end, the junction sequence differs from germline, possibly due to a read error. The CDR3 spells CATRAGGSNEQYF. The CDR3 region has the DNA TGTGCCACGAGAGCCGGGGGCTCCAACGAGCAGTACTTC. J is TRBJ2-7 and V is TRBV2; D assignment may be TRBD1 or TRBD2 (6 bases each). The CDR3 sequence is 13 residues long. Per the germline V gene, CDR1 is SNHLY and CDR2 is FYNNEI. The entire variable domain, with the rest obtained from reference TRBV2 and TRBJ2-7, is as follows: EPEVTQTPSHQVTQMGQEVILRCVPISNHLYFYWYRQILGQKVEFLVSFYNNEISEKSEIFDDQFSVERPDGSNFTLKIRSTKLEDSAMYFCATRAGGSNEQYFGPGTRLTVT.

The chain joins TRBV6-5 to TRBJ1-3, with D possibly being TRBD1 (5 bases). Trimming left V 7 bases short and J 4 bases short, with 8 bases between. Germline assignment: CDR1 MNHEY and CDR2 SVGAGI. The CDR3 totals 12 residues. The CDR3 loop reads CASKGTGNTIYF. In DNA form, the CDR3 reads TGTGCCAGCAAAGGGACCGGAAACACCATATATTTT.

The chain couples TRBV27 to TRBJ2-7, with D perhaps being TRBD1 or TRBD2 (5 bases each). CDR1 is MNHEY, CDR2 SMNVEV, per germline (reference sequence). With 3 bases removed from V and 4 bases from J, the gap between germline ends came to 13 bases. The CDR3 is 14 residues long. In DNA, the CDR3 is TGTGCCAGCAGTTTCCTACATGAGGGGTACGAGCAGTACTTC. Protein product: CASSFLHEGYEQYF.

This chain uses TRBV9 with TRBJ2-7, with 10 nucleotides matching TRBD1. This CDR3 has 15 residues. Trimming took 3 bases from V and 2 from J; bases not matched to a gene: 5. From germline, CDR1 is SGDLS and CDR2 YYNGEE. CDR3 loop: CASSGPTGGTYEQYF. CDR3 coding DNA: TGTGCCAGCAGCGGCCCGACAGGGGGCACCTACGAGCAGTACTTC.

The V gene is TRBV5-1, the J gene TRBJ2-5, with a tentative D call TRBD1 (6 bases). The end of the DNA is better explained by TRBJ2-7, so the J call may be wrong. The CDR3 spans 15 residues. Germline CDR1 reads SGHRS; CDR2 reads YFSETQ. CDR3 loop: CASSLAEQGRYEQYF. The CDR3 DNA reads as TGCGCCAGCAGCTTGGCCGAACAGGGACGTTACGAGCAGTACTTC.

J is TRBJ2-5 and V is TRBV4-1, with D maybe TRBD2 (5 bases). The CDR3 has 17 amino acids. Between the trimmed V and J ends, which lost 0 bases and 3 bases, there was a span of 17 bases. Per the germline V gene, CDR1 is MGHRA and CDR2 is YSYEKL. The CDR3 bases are TGCGCCAGCAGCCAAGACGCCCAGCGGAGACACAAAGAGACCCAGTACTTC. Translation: CASSQDAQRRHKETQYF.

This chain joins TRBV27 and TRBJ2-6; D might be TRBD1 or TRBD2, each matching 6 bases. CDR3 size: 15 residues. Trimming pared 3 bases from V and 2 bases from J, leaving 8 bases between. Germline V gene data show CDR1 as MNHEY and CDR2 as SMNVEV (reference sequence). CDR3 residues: CASSLEGAGANVLTF. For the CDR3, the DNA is TGTGCCAGCAGTTTGGAGGGGGCTGGGGCCAACGTCCTGACTTTC.

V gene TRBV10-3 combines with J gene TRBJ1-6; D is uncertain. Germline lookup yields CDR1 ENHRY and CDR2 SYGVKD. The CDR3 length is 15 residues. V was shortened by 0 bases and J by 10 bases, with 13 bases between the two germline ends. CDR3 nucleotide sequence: TGTGCCATCAGTGAGTCGACTCAAGTTGTGTCACCCCTCCACTTT. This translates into CAISESTQVVSPLHF.

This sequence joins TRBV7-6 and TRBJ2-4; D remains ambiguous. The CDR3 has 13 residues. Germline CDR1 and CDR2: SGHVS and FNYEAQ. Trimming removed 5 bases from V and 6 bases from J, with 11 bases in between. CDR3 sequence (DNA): TGTGCCAGCAGCCAGATGGACGGAAACATTCAGTACTTC. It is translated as CASSQMDGNIQYF.

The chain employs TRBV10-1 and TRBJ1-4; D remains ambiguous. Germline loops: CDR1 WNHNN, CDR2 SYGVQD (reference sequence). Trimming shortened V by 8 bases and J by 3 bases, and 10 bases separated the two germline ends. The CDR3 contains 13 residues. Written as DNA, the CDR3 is TGCGCCAGCCCAAATTTTCCTAATGAAAAACTGTTTTTT. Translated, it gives CASPNFPNEKLFF.

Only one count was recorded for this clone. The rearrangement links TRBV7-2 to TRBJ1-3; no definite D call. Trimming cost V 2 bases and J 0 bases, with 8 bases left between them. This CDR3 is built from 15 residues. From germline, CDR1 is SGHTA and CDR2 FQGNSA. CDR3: CASSLNRGSGNTIYF. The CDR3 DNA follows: TGTGCCAGCAGCTTAAATCGCGGCTCTGGAAACACCATATATTTT.